This T cell receptor beta chain is from a study of human T cells and chemical hapten exposure. Study-wide background: The variation in per-sample TCR yields arose mainly from small differences in pooled library volumes.

Germline CDR1 is LNHDA and CDR2 is SQIVND (reference sequence). V shed 5 bases and J 1 base; nucleotides not matched to a gene: 21. There are 21 residues in the CDR3. The sample's time point: patch test 2, 6 weeks after DPC sensitization. Treatment noted: therapeutic diphenylcyclopropenone sensitization with weekly scalp DPC. Each donor was an alopecia patient between 18 and 70 years of age who qualified for DPC. The library tagged individual cDNA molecules with unique molecular identifiers. From the RACE reads, TCRdb called clonotypes with MiXCR, one entry per CDR3 protein. Here the sample spans around 100,000 distinct CDR3 sequences, roughly 11% being singletons.

The material sequenced was whole blood, taken in connection with sensitization to the hapten diphenylcyclopropenone (DPC). The clonotype was recovered from a woman between 35 and 50 years old with alopecia areata. Some clones in this sample may be carry-over from other donors' samples. The V and J genes are TRBV19 and TRBJ1-5; the match to TRBD1 covers 9 bases. This chain's CDR3 is CASSEGGQGRIGAASNQPQHF. The CDR3 DNA sequence: TGTGCCAGTAGTGAAGGCGGACAGGGGAGGATAGGGGCGGCCAGCAATCAGCCCCAGCATTTT.